This is a list of T cell receptor beta chains from one sample in a study of T cells in Graves' hyperthyroidism and ophthalmopathy. Each CDR3 protein gets one entry after TCRdb re-called the multiplex PCR reads with MiXCR. This sample has around 600,000 distinct CDR3 sequences, with 12% to 15% found just once. The sequenced material came from blood. Receptors were obtained from a woman aged 18-29 years with Graves' ophthalmopathy. Both conserved end residues are part of each CDR3. The D gene is left open where the match is weak. Size is omitted from some rows. Given values are once, few, many or a class for expanded clones.

size	V	D	J	DNA	CDR3
many	TRBV27	-	TRBJ2-2	TGTGCCAGCACCATAACTACAAGTGGAACCGGGGAGCTGTTTTTT	CASTITTSGTGELFF
many	TRBV12-3/TRBV12-4	-	TRBJ2-7	TGTGCCAGCAGTTCTCAGTCGGGGGCTGACGACGAGCAGTACTTC	CASSSQSGADDEQYF
few	TRBV19	-	TRBJ1-3	TGTGCCAGTAGTGGGGAAGGAGCCTCTGGAAACACCATATATTTT	CASSGEGASGNTIYF
many	TRBV7-2	TRBD2	TRBJ2-3	TGTGCCAGCAGCCAGGGGGGACTAGCGTTTTACACAGATACGCAGTATTTT	CASSQGGLAFYTDTQYF
-	TRBV4-3	TRBD2	TRBJ2-2	TGCGCCAGCAGCCAAGACTTGGTCTCTAGCGGGAGGGCCCTGAACACCGGGGAGCTGTTTTTT	CASSQDLVSSGRALNTGELFF
few	TRBV6-9	-	TRBJ2-1	TGTGCCAGCAGTTACAAGCTCCTAGACCCTCCCTACAATGAGCAGTTCTTC	CASSYKLLDPPYNEQFF
few	TRBV6-1	-	TRBJ2-1	TGTGCCACCCGAAGGGGGGGCGCCAGGGATGAGCAGTTCTTC	CATRRGGARDEQFF
few	TRBV7-3	TRBD1	TRBJ1-2	TGTGCCAGCAGCCCCCGGACAGGGATGCCAAGAGGTCGTGGCTACACCTTC	CASSPRTGMPRGRGYTF
-	TRBV11-2	-	TRBJ1-1	TGTGCCAGCAGCTTAGATCTGAGGGGAACTGAAGCTTTCTTT	CASSLDLRGTEAFF
-	TRBV7-4	-	TRBJ1-2	TGTGCCAGCAGCTTACACGGAAGGTCAGGGGATCTCTATGGCTACACCTTC	CASSLHGRSGDLYGYTF
-	TRBV18	TRBD1	TRBJ2-1	TGTGCCAGCTCACAATTGTTGGGACAGGGTAGCGATGAGCAGTTCTTC	CASSQLLGQGSDEQFF
few	TRBV20-1	TRBD2	TRBJ2-7	TGCAGTGCTAGAGATTTAAAGCGGGGGGGTATCGAGCAGTACTTC	CSARDLKRGGIEQYF
many	TRBV9	TRBD1	TRBJ1-1	TGTGCCAGCAGCGGCGGACAGGGGTCGAACACTGAAGCTTTCTTT	CASSGGQGSNTEAFF
many	TRBV12-3/TRBV12-4	TRBD1	TRBJ2-1	TGTGCCAGCAGTCCCGGGGGAGGCAGGGGGCGTTATAATGAGCAGTTCTTC	CASSPGGGRGRYNEQFF
-	TRBV5-1	-	TRBJ2-3	TGCGCCAGCAGCTTCGCTCGAGACGCTAGCACAGATACGCAGTATTTT	CASSFARDASTDTQYF
many	TRBV28	TRBD1	TRBJ2-3	TGTGCCAGTACAGGGGACGCAGATACGCAGTATTTT	CASTGDADTQYF